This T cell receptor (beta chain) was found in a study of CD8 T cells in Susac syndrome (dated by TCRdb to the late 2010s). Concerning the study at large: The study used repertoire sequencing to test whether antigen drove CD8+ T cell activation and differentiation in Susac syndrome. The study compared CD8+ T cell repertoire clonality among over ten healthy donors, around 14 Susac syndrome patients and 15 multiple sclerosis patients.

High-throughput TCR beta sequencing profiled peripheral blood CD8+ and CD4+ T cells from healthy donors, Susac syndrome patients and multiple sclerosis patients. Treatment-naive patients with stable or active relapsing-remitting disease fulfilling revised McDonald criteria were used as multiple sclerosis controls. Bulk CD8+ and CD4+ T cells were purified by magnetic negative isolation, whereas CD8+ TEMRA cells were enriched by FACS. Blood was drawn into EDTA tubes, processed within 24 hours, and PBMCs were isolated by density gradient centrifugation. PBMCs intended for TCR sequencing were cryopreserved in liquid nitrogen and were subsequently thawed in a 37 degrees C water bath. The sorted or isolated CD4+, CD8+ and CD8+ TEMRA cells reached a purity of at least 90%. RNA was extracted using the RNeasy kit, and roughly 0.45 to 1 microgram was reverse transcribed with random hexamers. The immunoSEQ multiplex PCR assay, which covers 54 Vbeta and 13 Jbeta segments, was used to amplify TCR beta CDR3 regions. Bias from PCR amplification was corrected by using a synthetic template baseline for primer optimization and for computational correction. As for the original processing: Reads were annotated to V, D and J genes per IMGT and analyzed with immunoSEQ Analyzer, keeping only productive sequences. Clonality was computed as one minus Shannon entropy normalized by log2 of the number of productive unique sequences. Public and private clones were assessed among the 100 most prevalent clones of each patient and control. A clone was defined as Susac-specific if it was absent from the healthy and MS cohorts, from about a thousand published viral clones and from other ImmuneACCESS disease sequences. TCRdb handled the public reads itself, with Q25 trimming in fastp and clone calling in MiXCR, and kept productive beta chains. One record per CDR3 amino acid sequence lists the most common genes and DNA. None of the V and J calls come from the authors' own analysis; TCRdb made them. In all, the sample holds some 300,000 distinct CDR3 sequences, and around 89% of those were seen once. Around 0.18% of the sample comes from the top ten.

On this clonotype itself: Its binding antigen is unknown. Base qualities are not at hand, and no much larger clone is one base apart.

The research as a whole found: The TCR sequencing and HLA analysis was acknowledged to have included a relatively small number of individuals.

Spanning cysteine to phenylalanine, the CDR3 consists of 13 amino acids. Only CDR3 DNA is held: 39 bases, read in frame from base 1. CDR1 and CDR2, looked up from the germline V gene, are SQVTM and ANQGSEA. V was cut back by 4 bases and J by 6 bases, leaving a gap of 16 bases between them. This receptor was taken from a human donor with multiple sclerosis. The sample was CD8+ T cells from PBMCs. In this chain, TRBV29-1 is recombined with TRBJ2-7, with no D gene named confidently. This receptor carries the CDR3 CSVVVAAVGEQYF. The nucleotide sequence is TGCAGCGTTGTTGTAGCAGCTGTAGGCGAGCAGTACTTC.